Listed below are T cell receptor beta chains from one sample, sequenced in a study of blood T cell repertoires in COVID-19. The table came from immunoSEQ multiplex PCR; TCRdb's copy has only in-frame clones and leaves some out. The table records 95,000 to 150,000 clones, over 75% of them present only once. The specimen sequenced was peripheral blood. These receptors came from an older man with acute or convalescent COVID-19. CDR3s include the opening cysteine and the closing phenylalanine or tryptophan. The size field is filled for only some rows; it gives once, few, many or a size class.

j_gene	abundance	v_gene	CDR3aa
TRBJ2-2	.	TRBV7-3	CASSLVATSGTGELFF
TRBJ2-2	.	TRBV2	CASTLGTDPGTGELFF
TRBJ1-6	.	TRBV7-9	CASSTRGDENSPLHF
TRBJ1-2	.	TRBV19	CASIGAGEYGYTF
TRBJ1-4	once	TRBV29-1	CSVENQGDEKLFF
TRBJ2-3	.	TRBV7-6	CASSLAGWGGGDTQYF
TRBJ2-7	few	TRBV19	CASSGETGSAYEQYF
TRBJ1-1	.	TRBV2	CASSELRQGEAFF
TRBJ2-1	.	TRBV5-5	CASIGLAGALGNEQFF
TRBJ1-3	.	TRBV10-3	CAINRDRDSGNTIYF
TRBJ2-7	.	TRBV29-1	CSVEGQGASEQYF
TRBJ2-2	.	TRBV6-4	CASRRQDGTGELFF
TRBJ1-1	.	TRBV28	CAGRGSPAGAFF
TRBJ1-5	.	TRBV7-9	CASSLASQPQHF
TRBJ2-7	once	TRBV27	CASSFGDSLTYEQYF
TRBJ2-1	.	TRBV28	CASSTQRDLINEQFF
TRBJ2-7	.	TRBV15	CATSRNFLAGVEQYF
TRBJ2-7	.	TRBV10-3	CAISEATQPSYEQYF
TRBJ2-5	.	TRBV14	CASSQAGGYQETQYF
TRBJ1-1	.	TRBV10-1	CASSEQVMNTEAFF
TRBJ2-5	.	TRBV18	CASSPGAGGRETQYF
TRBJ2-7	.	TRBV6-6	CASSPLGGQQYF
TRBJ2-5	once	TRBV6-2/TRBV6-3	CASSYPQGGGRGTQYF
TRBJ2-1	once	TRBV6-6	CASSYSQGAGHEQFF
TRBJ1-2	.	TRBV5-1	CASSLGIDYGYTF
TRBJ2-3	.	TRBV7-8	CASSPQRDTQYF
TRBJ2-7	.	TRBV27	CASSLRASGNYEQYF
TRBJ1-4	.	TRBV28	CATGTGYEKLFF
TRBJ2-7	.	TRBV15	CATRTGPEQYF
TRBJ2-5	.	TRBV9	CASSSGTISETQYF
TRBJ2-1	.	TRBV9	CASSLGIAGGLEQFF
TRBJ2-3	.	TRBV21-1	CASSKDGPGTDTQYF
TRBJ2-5	few	TRBV3-1/TRBV3-2	CASSPIAVEETQYF
TRBJ1-2	.	TRBV19	CASSMSWQASRYGYTF
TRBJ2-1	.	TRBV23-1	CASTPGQKFF
TRBJ2-7	.	TRBV6-2/TRBV6-3	CASSSRLEQYF
TRBJ2-7	.	TRBV2	CASSDGTPSYEQYF
TRBJ1-4	.	TRBV15	CATSRDITVEKLFF
TRBJ1-6	.	TRBV5-1	CASSLVGANSPLHF
TRBJ2-2	.	TRBV5-5	CASSPAGGNTGELFF
TRBJ2-2	once	TRBV9	CASSVSGLAGDGTGELFF
TRBJ2-1	.	TRBV5-4	CASSLDSTNEQFF
TRBJ1-6	.	TRBV6-1	CASSEVQGNSPLHF
TRBJ2-1	.	TRBV19	CASSSITSGRGVEQFF
TRBJ2-1	.	TRBV5-8	CASSSYQGYEQFF
TRBJ1-1	.	TRBV6-1	CASSGATGVLTEAFF
TRBJ2-1	once	TRBV5-1	CASSWRGDREDEQFF
TRBJ1-2	.	TRBV19	CASTPTGGAGGYTF
TRBJ1-6	once	TRBV27	CASSLSGGGRSPLHF
TRBJ2-1	.	TRBV6-4	CASSDTRQGGYNEQFF
TRBJ2-5	.	TRBV30	CASNPGQGMTQYF
TRBJ2-6	.	TRBV7-2	CASSLQGASGANVLTF
TRBJ2-7	.	TRBV11-1	CASRLTSGGPYEQYF